Listed below are T cell receptor beta chains from one sample, sequenced in a study of T cells in Graves' hyperthyroidism and ophthalmopathy. TCRdb called the multiplex PCR reads again in MiXCR, with one record for every CDR3 protein. In the table there are about 550,000 distinct CDR3 sequences, roughly 20% of which are singletons. Input material: blood. The receptors derive from a man between 18 and 35 years old with Graves' hyperthyroidism. CDR3s include the opening cysteine and the closing phenylalanine or tryptophan. The order of the fields is J gene, V gene, clone size, D gene, CDR3 protein, CDR3 DNA. A D gene is named only where the DNA matches it firmly. Clone size is not always given. Where it is, it says once, few, many or a class for expanded clones.

j_gene: TRBJ1-2
v_gene: TRBV4-1
abundance: NA
d_gene: NA
CDR3aa: CASSLPGRVGNGYTF
CDR3nt: TGCGCCAGCAGCCTGCCCGGCAGGGTTGGAAATGGCTACACCTTC

j_gene: TRBJ2-5
v_gene: TRBV12-3/TRBV12-4
abundance: NA
d_gene: TRBD1
CDR3aa: CASSPGQGGQETQYF
CDR3nt: TGTGCCAGCAGTCCGGGACAGGGGGGCCAAGAGACCCAGTACTTC

j_gene: TRBJ1-2
v_gene: TRBV30
abundance: many
d_gene: TRBD1
CDR3aa: CAWSGTGNYGYTF
CDR3nt: TGTGCCTGGAGTGGGACAGGCAACTATGGCTACACCTTC

j_gene: TRBJ1-2
v_gene: TRBV11-2
abundance: many
d_gene: NA
CDR3aa: CASSSLVGHAGYTF
CDR3nt: TGTGCCAGCAGCTCCCTAGTAGGACACGCCGGCTACACCTTC

j_gene: TRBJ1-2
v_gene: TRBV6-9
abundance: many
d_gene: NA
CDR3aa: CASSYSVGGYTF
CDR3nt: TGTGCCAGCAGTTATTCTGTGGGGGGCTACACCTTC

j_gene: TRBJ1-5
v_gene: TRBV19
abundance: many
d_gene: NA
CDR3aa: CASTHRERQPQHF
CDR3nt: TGTGCCAGTACCCACAGGGAGCGCCAGCCCCAGCATTTT

j_gene: TRBJ2-5
v_gene: TRBV7-9
abundance: many
d_gene: NA
CDR3aa: CASSRGVETQYF
CDR3nt: TGTGCCAGCAGCCGAGGGGTGGAGACCCAGTACTTC

j_gene: TRBJ1-2
v_gene: TRBV19
abundance: many
d_gene: TRBD1
CDR3aa: CASSADRTLGYGYTF
CDR3nt: TGTGCCAGTAGTGCGGACAGGACCTTAGGATATGGCTACACCTTC

j_gene: TRBJ1-1
v_gene: TRBV20-1
abundance: NA
d_gene: NA
CDR3aa: CSARMQGSEAFF
CDR3nt: TGCAGTGCTAGAATGCAGGGGAGCGAAGCTTTCTTT

j_gene: TRBJ1-5
v_gene: TRBV28
abundance: NA
d_gene: NA
CDR3aa: CASSTVVGRNNQPQHF
CDR3nt: TGTGCCAGCAGTACGGTTGTGGGACGGAACAATCAGCCCCAGCATTTT

j_gene: TRBJ2-5
v_gene: TRBV20-1
abundance: NA
d_gene: TRBD2
CDR3aa: CSAGTSGEQETQYF
CDR3nt: TGCAGTGCTGGGACTAGCGGAGAACAAGAGACCCAGTACTTC

j_gene: TRBJ1-5
v_gene: TRBV6-1
abundance: many
d_gene: TRBD1
CDR3aa: CASTTPSGTGNQPQHF
CDR3nt: TGTGCCAGCACCACACCCTCCGGGACAGGGAATCAGCCCCAGCATTTT

j_gene: TRBJ1-2
v_gene: TRBV19
abundance: NA
d_gene: TRBD1
CDR3aa: CASSIDRGQHYTF
CDR3nt: TGTGCCAGTAGTATAGATCGGGGACAGCACTACACCTTC

j_gene: TRBJ2-7
v_gene: TRBV5-1
abundance: NA
d_gene: NA
CDR3aa: CASSGLTDYELYF
CDR3nt: TGCGCCAGCAGCGGACTAACCGACTACGAGCTGTACTTC

j_gene: TRBJ2-7
v_gene: TRBV2
abundance: few
d_gene: NA
CDR3aa: CASSYMSEQYF
CDR3nt: TGTGCCAGCAGTTACATGTCCGAGCAGTACTTC

j_gene: TRBJ2-7
v_gene: TRBV5-1
abundance: many
d_gene: TRBD1
CDR3aa: CASSLAGTVTYEQYF
CDR3nt: TGCGCCAGCAGCTTGGCCGGGACAGTTACCTACGAGCAGTACTTC

j_gene: TRBJ1-5
v_gene: TRBV19
abundance: many
d_gene: NA
CDR3aa: CANNQGWVQPQHF
CDR3nt: TGTGCCAATAACCAGGGATGGGTCCAGCCCCAGCATTTT

j_gene: TRBJ1-2
v_gene: TRBV5-1
abundance: NA
d_gene: NA
CDR3aa: CASSARGSYGYTF
CDR3nt: TGCGCCAGCAGCGCGAGGGGGTCCTATGGCTACACCTTC

j_gene: TRBJ1-5
v_gene: TRBV30
abundance: NA
d_gene: NA
CDR3aa: CACQGLGSNQPQHF
CDR3nt: TGTGCCTGTCAGGGACTAGGAAGCAATCAGCCCCAGCATTTT

j_gene: TRBJ1-2
v_gene: TRBV15
abundance: many
d_gene: TRBD1
CDR3aa: CATSRNRGGGGYTF
CDR3nt: TGTGCCACCAGCAGAAACAGGGGAGGAGGCGGCTACACCTTC

j_gene: TRBJ2-7
v_gene: TRBV28
abundance: NA
d_gene: TRBD1
CDR3aa: CATNRDRVYEQYF
CDR3nt: TGTGCCACTAACCGGGACAGGGTCTACGAGCAGTACTTC

j_gene: TRBJ2-7
v_gene: TRBV5-1
abundance: many
d_gene: TRBD1
CDR3aa: CASAPGGLYEQYF
CDR3nt: TGCGCCAGCGCACCAGGGGGCTTATACGAGCAGTACTTC

j_gene: TRBJ1-1
v_gene: TRBV19
abundance: NA
d_gene: NA
CDR3aa: CASKVGGTEAFF
CDR3nt: TGTGCCAGTAAGGTGGGGGGCACTGAAGCTTTCTTT

j_gene: TRBJ1-6
v_gene: TRBV30
abundance: many
d_gene: TRBD1
CDR3aa: CAWSLTTGYNSPLHF
CDR3nt: TGTGCCTGGAGTTTAACGACAGGGTATAATTCACCCCTCCACTTT

j_gene: TRBJ2-7
v_gene: TRBV28
abundance: many
d_gene: NA
CDR3aa: CASSLYRIYEQYF
CDR3nt: TGTGCCAGCAGTTTGTACAGGATCTACGAGCAGTACTTC

j_gene: TRBJ2-7
v_gene: TRBV6-1
abundance: NA
d_gene: TRBD1
CDR3aa: CASRWTGVIEQYF
CDR3nt: TGTGCCAGCCGATGGACAGGGGTGATCGAGCAGTACTTC

j_gene: TRBJ2-7
v_gene: TRBV28
abundance: many
d_gene: NA
CDR3aa: CASSLGGIRVSEQYF
CDR3nt: TGTGCCAGCAGTTTAGGGGGAATTAGGGTCTCCGAGCAGTACTTC

j_gene: TRBJ1-2
v_gene: TRBV6-5
abundance: NA
d_gene: NA
CDR3aa: CASSYSVRGHGGYTF
CDR3nt: TGTGCCAGCAGTTACTCGGTCAGGGGTCACGGTGGCTACACCTTC

j_gene: TRBJ2-7
v_gene: TRBV10-2
abundance: many
d_gene: TRBD1
CDR3aa: CASKGQGFPYEQYF
CDR3nt: TGCGCCAGCAAAGGACAGGGATTCCCCTACGAGCAGTACTTC

j_gene: TRBJ1-1
v_gene: TRBV6-5
abundance: few
d_gene: NA
CDR3aa: CASSYSSVNTEAFF
CDR3nt: TGTGCCAGCAGTTACTCGTCCGTGAACACTGAAGCTTTCTTT